The next 23 T cell receptor beta chains were all read from a single sample in a study of T cell changes during pregnancy in multiple sclerosis. The protocol was immunoSEQ multiplex PCR, while the TCRdb copy is restricted to in-frame clones and leaves out a portion. The sample has under 25,000 clones, approximately 87% seen once. Source: CD8+ T cells from peripheral blood mononuclear cells, taken before pregnancy. Source of these receptors: a female donor with multiple sclerosis, enrolled in a pregnancy study.

The chain's CDR3 is CASSPMTGSYNEQFF. CDR3 DNA: TGTGCCAGTAGCCCTATGACAGGCTCCTACAATGAGCAGTTCTTC. The rearrangement uses TRBV19 and TRBJ2-1; tentative D call: TRBD1 (6 bases). From germline, CDR1 is LNHDA and CDR2 SQIVND (reference sequence). The CDR3 length is 15 residues. The ends were cut back, 6 bases at V and 0 bases at J, with 12 bases in the middle.

The CDR3 sequence is CATSPSQGHGYTF. As DNA, the CDR3 is TGTGCCACCAGCCCCTCACAGGGGCATGGCTACACCTTC. The chain employs TRBV27 and TRBJ1-2; 7 bases align to TRBD1. The CDR3 is 13 residues long. Germline V CDR1 and CDR2: MNHEY, SMNVEV (reference sequence). After removal of 10 bases from V and 6 bases from J, the junction contained 11 bases not matched to a gene.

The J gene is TRBJ2-3, the V gene TRBV6-4; unclear D gene. This CDR3 has 13 amino acids. CDR1 and CDR2 from the germline V gene are MRHNA and SNTAGT. V was pared by 4 bases and J by 0 bases, with 5 bases between. This CDR3 is CASSVSSTDTQYF. CDR3 bases: TGTGCCAGCAGTGTTAGCAGCACAGATACGCAGTATTTT.

The rearrangement uses TRBV5-7 and TRBJ1-1, with D possibly being TRBD1 (6 bases). TRBV5-7 is placed among ORFs of uncertain function. The CDR3 covers 11 residues. V was cut by 0 bases and J by 11 bases, with 8 bases left in between. The CDR3: CASSLGGHAFF. The CDR3 DNA sequence: TGTGCCAGCAGCTTGGGGGGACATGCTTTCTTT.

The J gene is TRBJ2-5, the V gene TRBV4-1; the D gene is possibly TRBD2 (6 bases). Trimming left V 5 bases short and J 2 bases short, with 15 bases between. This CDR3 has 15 residues. The V gene's germline CDR1 is MGHRA and CDR2 YSYEKL. The CDR3 sequence is CASSSRLDGQETQYF. CDR3 DNA: TGCGCCAGCAGCTCCCGACTAGATGGGCAAGAGACCCAGTACTTC.

This chain connects TRBV5-4 to TRBJ2-3, with D tentatively TRBD1 (5 bases). The CDR3 contains 16 residues. Germline V CDR1 and CDR2: SGHNT, YYREEE (reference sequence). V was pared by 0 bases and J by 3 bases, with 14 bases between. The CDR3: CASSLGWGSGTDTQYF. The CDR3 DNA sequence: TGTGCCAGCAGCTTGGGGTGGGGTTCAGGGACAGATACGCAGTATTTT. Drawing the rest from reference TRBV5-4 and TRBJ2-3, the complete variable domain is ETGVTQSPTHLIKTRGQQVTLRCSSQSGHNTVSWYQQALGQGPQFIFQYYREEENGRGNFPPRFSGLQFPNYSSELNVNALELDDSALYLCASSLGWGSGTDTQYFGPGTRLTVL.

This clone was recorded once. The chain has TRBV27 and TRBJ2-7, with D maybe TRBD1 (5 bases). Germline V gives CDR1 MNHEY, CDR2 SMNVEV (reference sequence). Trimming pared 10 bases from V and 1 base from J, leaving 17 bases between. This CDR3 is built from 14 residues. Written as DNA, the CDR3 is TGTGCCACCGCTGTGGGAAGGGGTTCCTACGAGCAGTACTTC. Protein product: CATAVGRGSYEQYF.

Comments on this clone: Other nucleotide sequences from this sample produce the same CDR3. The gene calls are TRBV4-3 and TRBJ2-6; D might be TRBD1 (5 bases). The CDR3 sequence is 16 residues long. CDR1 is LGHNA and CDR2 is YSLEER in the germline V gene. Trimming stripped 1 base from V and 1 base from J, with 8 bases between. The DNA of the CDR3 is TGCGCCAGCAGCCAAGCTGCAGGGTCTGGGGCCAACGTCCTGACTTTC. It encodes CASSQAAGSGANVLTF.

Here the CDR3 reads CASSEAGANYGYTF. The CDR3 nucleotides read TGCGCCAGCAGTGAGGCAGGGGCAAACTATGGCTACACCTTC. The chain combines TRBV10-2 with TRBJ1-2; D is possibly TRBD1 (6 bases). Germline values: CDR1 WSHSY, CDR2 SAAADI. The V end lost 2 bases, the J end lost 2 bases, and 9 bases lay between the germline ends. The length of the CDR3 is 14 residues.

J is TRBJ2-1 and V is TRBV7-2; 9 nucleotides match TRBD2. The V and J ends lost 0 bases and 6 bases, in that order; junction bases with no gene match: 3. CDR3 size: 15 residues. CDR1 is SGHTA, CDR2 FQGNSA, per germline. In DNA form, the CDR3 reads TGTGCCAGCAGCTTAGCTAGCGGGAGTTCCAATGAGCAGTTCTTC. As protein: CASSLASGSSNEQFF.

The chain recombines TRBV27 with TRBJ2-1, with 9 bases identical to TRBD1. V shed 5 bases, J shed 2 bases, and the junction held 4 bases outside the gene matches. Germline-derived CDR1 and CDR2 are MNHEY and SMNVEV (reference sequence). The CDR3 is 15 residues long. The CDR3 DNA sequence: TGTGCCAGCAGTCTCCGGACAGGGGCCTACAATGAGCAGTTCTTC. It translates to CASSLRTGAYNEQFF.

The DNA for the CDR3 is TGTGCCAGCAGCTTAGCAATGAGCTCCTACGAGCAGTACTTC. Encoded protein: CASSLAMSSYEQYF. This rearrangement joins TRBV7-6 to TRBJ2-7; D is ambiguous. There are 14 residues in the CDR3. Deletions cut 0 bases from V and 0 bases from J, with 6 bases between. Germline V gene sequence: CDR1 SGHVS, CDR2 FNYEAQ.

The chain uses TRBV2 and TRBJ1-3; 10 bases match TRBD1. Germline loops: CDR1 SNHLY, CDR2 FYNNEI. This CDR3 is built from 15 residues. V shed 8 bases and J 2 bases; nucleotides not matched to a gene: 6. The DNA of the CDR3 is TGTGCCAGCTCTACCGGGACAGGGGCTGGAAACACCATATATTTT. Translation: CASSTGTGAGNTIYF.

V usage is TRBV7-9 and J usage is TRBJ2-5, with D unresolved. This CDR3 is 14 amino acids long. Trimming removed 2 bases at V and 1 base at J, with 8 bases between. The germline CDR1 and CDR2 sequences are SEHNR and FQNEAQ (reference sequence). The CDR3 DNA sequence: TGTGCCAGCAGCTTATATGGTAGCCAAGAGACCCAGTACTTC. Amino acid sequence: CASSLYGSQETQYF.

The genes are TRBV9 and TRBJ1-2; 11 positions match TRBD1. CDR1 and CDR2 (germline): SGDLS, YYNGEE. After removal of 3 bases from V and 4 bases from J, the junction contained 5 bases not matched to a gene. CDR3 size: 15 residues. CDR3 nucleotide sequence: TGTGCCAGCAGCGCAGGGACAGGGGGTATCTATGGCTACACCTTC. Its translation: CASSAGTGGIYGYTF.

The chain employs TRBV4-3 and TRBJ2-2; TRBD1 matches at 11 bases. The ends lost 3 bases at V and 6 bases at J; junction bases unmatched: 3. CDR1 is LGHNA and CDR2 is YSLEER in the germline V gene. CDR3 length equals 15 residues. The CDR3 DNA sequence: TGCGCCAGCAGCCAGAGGACAGGGGGCGCCGGGGAGCTGTTTTTT. Encoded protein: CASSQRTGGAGELFF.

V gene TRBV7-2 combines with J gene TRBJ2-4, with TRBD2 identical over 7 bases. V shed 6 bases, J shed 1 base, and the junction held 6 bases outside the gene matches. This CDR3 has 15 residues. Germline loops: CDR1 SGHTA, CDR2 FQGNSA. This chain's CDR3 is CASSLGDYAKNIQYF. In nucleotides, the CDR3 is TGTGCCAGCAGTCTCGGGGACTATGCCAAAAACATTCAGTACTTC.

This CDR3 is CASSQVGQWELFF. The CDR3 nucleotides are TGCGCCAGCAGCCAAGTGGGACAGTGGGAGCTGTTTTTT. The chain joins TRBV4-1 to TRBJ2-2, with 7 positions matching TRBD1. Germline loops: CDR1 MGHRA, CDR2 YSYEKL. Unmatched junction bases numbered 2, after V lost 1 base and J lost 9 bases. This CDR3 contains 13 residues.

This sequence joins TRBV4-3 and TRBJ1-1; D remains ambiguous. The CDR3 contains 15 residues. Germline V gives CDR1 LGHNA, CDR2 YSLEER. V was pared by 0 bases and J by 0 bases, with 8 bases between. The CDR3 protein is CASSQDLSLNTEAFF. CDR3 DNA: TGCGCCAGCAGCCAAGATCTGAGTCTGAACACTGAAGCTTTCTTT.

This chain connects TRBV4-1 to TRBJ1-1, with unresolved D. The ends were cut back, 4 bases at V and 9 bases at J, with 24 bases in the middle. Germline V gene data show CDR1 as MGHRA and CDR2 as YSYEKL. The CDR3 is 16 amino acids. Written as DNA, the CDR3 is TGCGCCAGCAGCCCCGACTATTTCGACGGCAACCGCAAAGCTTTCTTT. Amino acids: CASSPDYFDGNRKAFF.

This sequence joins TRBV7-2 and TRBJ1-1; D may be TRBD1 (5 bases). Germline loops: CDR1 SGHTA, CDR2 FQGNSA. Trimming shortened V by 2 bases and J by 5 bases, and 18 bases separated the two germline ends. The CDR3 is 16 residues long. CDR3 in DNA: TGTGCCAGCAGCTTACGGCCCGGGGGGAAAGGGACTGAAGCTTTCTTT. Its protein product is CASSLRPGGKGTEAFF.

The chain carries TRBV9 and TRBJ2-5; TRBD1 might be the D (6 bases). CDR1 is SGDLS, CDR2 YYNGEE, per germline. The V end was cut by 2 bases, the J end by 10 bases, with 18 bases between. This CDR3 contains 14 residues. In DNA, the CDR3 is TGTGCCAGCAGCGTGGCCCCAGGGGCCAGGGACCAGTACTTC. Its translation is CASSVAPGARDQYF. The full variable domain, in which reference TRBV9 and TRBJ2-5 provide the parts outside the CDR3, is DSGVTQTPKHLITATGQRVTLRCSPRSGDLSVYWYQQSLDQGLQFLIQYYNGEERAKGNILERFSAQQFPDLHSELNLSSLELGDSALYFCASSVAPGARDQYFGPGTRLLVL.

The V call is TRBV4-1, the J call TRBJ2-3, with TRBD2 matching 9 bases. Germline loops: CDR1 MGHRA, CDR2 YSYEKL. The J segment lost 2 bases and the V segment lost 3 bases, leaving 6 bases of the junction unmatched. This CDR3 region has 16 residues. The CDR3 DNA reads as TGCGCCAGCAGCCAGAATAGCGGGAGAAACACAGATACGCAGTATTTT. This gives the protein CASSQNSGRNTDTQYF.